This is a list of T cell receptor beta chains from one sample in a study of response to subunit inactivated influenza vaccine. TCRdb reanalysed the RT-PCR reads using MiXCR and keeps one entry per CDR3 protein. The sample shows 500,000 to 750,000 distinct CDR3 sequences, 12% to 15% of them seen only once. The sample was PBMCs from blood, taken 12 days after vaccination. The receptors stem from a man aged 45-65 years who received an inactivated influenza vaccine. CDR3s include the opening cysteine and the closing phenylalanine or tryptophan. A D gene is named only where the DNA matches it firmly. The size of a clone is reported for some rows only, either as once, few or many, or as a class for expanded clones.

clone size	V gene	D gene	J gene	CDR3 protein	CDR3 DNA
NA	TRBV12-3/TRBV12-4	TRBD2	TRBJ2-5	CASSRTKRGPGETQYF	TGTGCCAGCAGCCGAACGAAGCGGGGCCCCGGGGAGACCCAGTACTTC
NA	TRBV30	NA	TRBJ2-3	CAWDFVYLTDTQYF	TGTGCCTGGGACTTCGTCTATCTCACAGATACGCAGTATTTT
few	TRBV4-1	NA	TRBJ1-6	CASSPPRQNNSPLHF	TGCGCCAGCAGCCCCCCTAGACAGAATAATTCACCCCTCCACTTT
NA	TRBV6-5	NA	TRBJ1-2	CASSAGASGYTF	TGTGCCAGCAGTGCCGGGGCAAGTGGCTACACCTTC
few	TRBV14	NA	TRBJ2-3	CASSQSTWLHSTDTQYF	TGTGCCAGCAGCCAGAGTACTTGGTTACACAGCACAGATACGCAGTATTTT
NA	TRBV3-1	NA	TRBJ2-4	CASSKGTSLAKNIQYF	TGTGCCAGCAGCAAAGGGACGAGTCTAGCCAAAAACATTCAGTACTTC
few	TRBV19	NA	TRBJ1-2	CASSIRTPVNYGYTF	TGTGCCAGTAGTATTCGGACACCTGTTAACTATGGCTACACCTTC
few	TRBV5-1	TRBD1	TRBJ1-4	CASSPGQQGRELFF	TGCGCCAGCAGCCCGGGACAGCAAGGAAGGGAACTGTTTTTT
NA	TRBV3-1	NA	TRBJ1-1	CASSQEVGQGSTEAFF	TGTGCCAGCAGCCAAGAGGTTGGGCAGGGTTCCACTGAAGCTTTCTTT
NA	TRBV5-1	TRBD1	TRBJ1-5	CASSLRPGGLSNQPQHF	TGCGCCAGCAGCTTGAGGCCAGGGGGCCTTAGCAATCAGCCCCAGCATTTT
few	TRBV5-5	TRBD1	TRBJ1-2	CASSLRPTGGAYGYTF	TGTGCCAGCAGCTTGCGGCCGACAGGGGGAGCATATGGCTACACCTTC
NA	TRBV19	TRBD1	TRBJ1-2	CASAPGQGASRSYTF	TGTGCCAGTGCGCCGGGACAGGGTGCCTCTAGAAGCTACACCTTC
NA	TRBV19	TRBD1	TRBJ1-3	CASSPGTASGNTIYF	TGTGCCAGTAGTCCAGGGACAGCCTCTGGAAACACCATATATTTT
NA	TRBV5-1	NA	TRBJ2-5	CASSLQAGEETQYF	TGCGCCAGCAGCTTGCAGGCAGGTGAAGAGACCCAGTACTTC
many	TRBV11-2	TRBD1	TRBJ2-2	CASSQPRTGWSGELFF	TGTGCCAGCAGCCAACCGAGGACAGGATGGTCCGGGGAGCTGTTTTTT
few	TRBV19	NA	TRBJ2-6	CASTKGFGANVLTF	TGTGCCAGTACTAAGGGGTTTGGGGCCAACGTCCTGACTTTC
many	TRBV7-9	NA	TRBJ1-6	CASSLSIGGSPLHF	TGTGCCAGCAGCTTAAGCATCGGAGGGTCACCCCTCCACTTT
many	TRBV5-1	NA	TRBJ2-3	CASSWSGGRVTDTQYF	TGCGCCAGCAGCTGGAGTGGCGGCAGGGTCACAGATACGCAGTATTTT
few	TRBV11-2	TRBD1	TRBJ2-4	CASSWDRNIQYF	TGTGCCAGCAGCTGGGACAGGAACATTCAGTACTTC
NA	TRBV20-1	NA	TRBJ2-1	CSAKLGGNEQFF	TGCAGTGCTAAACTAGGGGGGAATGAGCAGTTCTTC
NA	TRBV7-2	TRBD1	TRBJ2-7	CASSPGTGRMFEQYF	TGTGCCAGCAGCCCGGGGACAGGGAGAATGTTCGAGCAGTACTTC
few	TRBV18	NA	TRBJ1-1	CASSRLENTEAFF	TGTGCCAGCTCACGTTTAGAGAACACTGAAGCTTTCTTT
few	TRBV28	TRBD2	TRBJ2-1	CASSAGGPGYEQFF	TGTGCCAGCAGTGCGGGAGGGCCGGGGTATGAGCAGTTCTTC
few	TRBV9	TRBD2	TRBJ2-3	CASSPILLAIDTQYF	TGTGCCAGCAGCCCCATTTTACTAGCGATTGATACGCAGTATTTT